The 5 T cell receptor beta chains below all came from one sample that was sequenced in a study of HIV-infected patients and healthy controls. All unsorted peripheral T cells were captured because whole blood was used without fractionation. Alpha and beta constant-region primers primed reverse transcription of around 500 ng RNA. Using multiplexing indices, alpha and beta chain libraries were generated apart by chain-specific third strand synthesis. TCRdb reprocessed the 5' RACE reads with MiXCR, giving one entry per CDR3 protein. The profile shows around 11,000 distinct CDR3 sequences, over 9.5% of them singletons. Material: blood, obtained before antiretroviral therapy. These TCRs come from an adult with HIV infection.

This chain uses TRBV6-6 with TRBJ2-6, with D maybe TRBD2 (5 bases). CDR1 is MNHNY and CDR2 is SVGAGI in the germline V gene (reference sequence). The CDR3 extends over 14 amino acids. Trimming left V 4 bases short and J 3 bases short, with 7 bases between. Here the CDR3 DNA reads TGTGCCAGCAGTTGGAGGAGTGGGGCCAACGTCCTGACTTTC. Translating it yields CASSWRSGANVLTF.

This clonotype was recorded many times. V usage is TRBV4-3 and J usage is TRBJ2-3; D is ambiguous. CDR3 length: 14 amino acids. Germline V gene sequence: CDR1 LGHNA, CDR2 YSLEER. Between the trimmed V and J ends, which lost 0 bases and 2 bases, there was a span of 6 bases. CDR3 sequence: CASSQDLLTDTQYF. The DNA for the CDR3 is TGCGCCAGCAGCCAAGATCTCCTCACAGATACGCAGTATTTT.

This clonotype was seen more than once but under ten times. The rearrangement joins TRBV5-4 to TRBJ2-2; D gene ambiguous. This CDR3 spans 12 amino acids. The V gene's germline CDR1 is SGHNT and CDR2 YYREEE (reference sequence). V was shortened by 1 base and J by 7 bases, with 5 bases between the two germline ends. The CDR3 DNA reads TGTGCCAGCAGCTTGTTTGACGGGGAGCTGTTTTTT. As protein: CASSLFDGELFF. The full variable domain, completed using reference TRBV5-4 and TRBJ2-2, is ETGVTQSPTHLIKTRGQQVTLRCSSQSGHNTVSWYQQALGQGPQFIFQYYREEENGRGNFPPRFSGLQFPNYSSELNVNALELDDSALYLCASSLFDGELFFGEGSRLTVL.

This clonotype was seen a few times. V and J are TRBV12-3 or TRBV12-4 and TRBJ2-5; perhaps TRBD2 as D (6 bases). The length of the CDR3 is 13 residues. The germline V and J ends were trimmed by 2 bases and 4 bases, with 8 bases remaining between them. The DNA for the CDR3 is TGTGCCAGCAGTTTAAACGGGGGAGAGACCCAGTACTTC. It specifies CASSLNGGETQYF.

This clonotype occurred a few times. V gene TRBV6-2 or TRBV6-3 combines with J gene TRBJ2-1; D is possibly TRBD2 (6 bases). Germline values: CDR1 MNHEY, CDR2 SVGEGT. With 2 bases removed from V and 3 bases from J, the gap between germline ends came to 11 bases. The length of the CDR3 is 15 residues. The CDR3 bases are TGTGCCAGCAGTTACCCCCGACTAGTCTACAATGAGCAGTTCTTC. It encodes CASSYPRLVYNEQFF.